This T cell receptor beta chain was documented in a study of blood T cell repertoires in COVID-19. Recovered status in Cohort 3 required two negative PCRs, clearance, or symptom resolution. The count of this clone is one. The assay was immunoSEQ multiplex PCR, and TCRdb's table has in-frame clones only and misses some. The table has roughly 520,000 clones, around 87% seen once. Per the germline V gene, CDR1 is KGHSH and CDR2 is LQKENI. This CDR3 has 17 residues. V lost 3 bases, J lost 0 bases, and 17 bases lay in between. This clonotype originated in a woman aged 40 to 50 who had recovered from COVID-19. Sequencing was carried out using PBMCs or T cells enriched from blood (not recorded which). The chain recombines TRBV18 with TRBJ1-1; TRBD1 is a possible D gene (5 bases). The CDR3 DNA reads TGTGCCAGCTCACCTCAGTACTTTGGGGCAATGAACACTGAAGCTTTCTTT. This gives the protein CASSPQYFGAMNTEAFF.